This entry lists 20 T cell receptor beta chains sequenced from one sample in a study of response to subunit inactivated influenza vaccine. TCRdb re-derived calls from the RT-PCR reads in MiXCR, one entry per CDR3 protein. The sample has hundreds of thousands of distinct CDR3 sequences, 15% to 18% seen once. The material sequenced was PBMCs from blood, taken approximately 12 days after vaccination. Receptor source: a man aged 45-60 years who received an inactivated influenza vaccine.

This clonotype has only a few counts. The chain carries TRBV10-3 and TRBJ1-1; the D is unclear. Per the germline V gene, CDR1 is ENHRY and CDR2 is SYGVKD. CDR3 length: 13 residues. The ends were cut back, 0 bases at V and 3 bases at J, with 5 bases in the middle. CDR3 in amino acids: CAISESSHTEAFF. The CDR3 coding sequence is TGTGCCATCAGTGAGTCGAGCCACACTGAAGCTTTCTTT.

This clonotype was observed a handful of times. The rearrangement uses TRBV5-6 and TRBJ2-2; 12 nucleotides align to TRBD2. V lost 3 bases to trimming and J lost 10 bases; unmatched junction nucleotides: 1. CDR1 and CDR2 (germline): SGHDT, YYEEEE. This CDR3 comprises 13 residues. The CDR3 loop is CASSWTSGMELFF. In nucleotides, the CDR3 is TGTGCCAGCAGCTGGACTAGCGGGATGGAGCTGTTTTTT.

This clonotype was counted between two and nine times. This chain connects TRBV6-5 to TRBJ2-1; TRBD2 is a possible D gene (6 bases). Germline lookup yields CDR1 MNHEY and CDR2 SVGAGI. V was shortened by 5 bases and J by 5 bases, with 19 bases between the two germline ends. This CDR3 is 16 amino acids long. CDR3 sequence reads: CASSPLAGRADNEQFF. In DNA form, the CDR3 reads TGTGCCAGCAGTCCACTCGCGGGGCGGGCAGACAATGAGCAGTTCTTC.

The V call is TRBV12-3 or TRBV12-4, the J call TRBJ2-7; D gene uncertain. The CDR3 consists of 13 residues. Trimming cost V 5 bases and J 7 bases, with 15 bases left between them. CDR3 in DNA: TGTGCCAGCAGTCTCGGGTGGCCGGGTGAGCAGTACTTC. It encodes CASSLGWPGEQYF.

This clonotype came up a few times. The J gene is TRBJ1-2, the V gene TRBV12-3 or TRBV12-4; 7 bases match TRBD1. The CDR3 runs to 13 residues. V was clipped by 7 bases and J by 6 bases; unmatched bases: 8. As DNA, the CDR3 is TGTGCCAGCAATTCCCTGACAGGGAATGGCTACACCTTC. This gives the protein CASNSLTGNGYTF.

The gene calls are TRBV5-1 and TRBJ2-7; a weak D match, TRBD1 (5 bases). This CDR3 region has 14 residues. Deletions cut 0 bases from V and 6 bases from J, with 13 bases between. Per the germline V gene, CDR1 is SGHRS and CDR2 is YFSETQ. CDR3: CASSLEWGPFEQYF. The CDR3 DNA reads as TGCGCCAGCAGCTTGGAGTGGGGCCCCTTCGAGCAGTACTTC.

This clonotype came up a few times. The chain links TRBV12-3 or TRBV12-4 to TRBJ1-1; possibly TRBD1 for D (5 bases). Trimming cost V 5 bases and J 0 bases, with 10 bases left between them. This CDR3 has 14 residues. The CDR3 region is CASSIGHMNTEAFF. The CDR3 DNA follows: TGTGCCAGCAGTATAGGACACATGAACACTGAAGCTTTCTTT.

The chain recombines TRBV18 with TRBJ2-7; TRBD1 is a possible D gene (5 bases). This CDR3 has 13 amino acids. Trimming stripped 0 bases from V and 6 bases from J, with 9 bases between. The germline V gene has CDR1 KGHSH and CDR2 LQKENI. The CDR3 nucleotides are TGTGCCAGCTCACCACCGAGCAGGGTCGAGCAGTACTTC. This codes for CASSPPSRVEQYF. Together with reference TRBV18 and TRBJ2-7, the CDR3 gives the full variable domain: NAGVMQNPRHLVRRRGQEARLRCSPMKGHSHVYWYRQLPEEGLKFMVYLQKENIIDESGMPKERFSAEFPKEGPSILRIQQVVRGDSAAYFCASSPPSRVEQYFGPGTRLTVT.

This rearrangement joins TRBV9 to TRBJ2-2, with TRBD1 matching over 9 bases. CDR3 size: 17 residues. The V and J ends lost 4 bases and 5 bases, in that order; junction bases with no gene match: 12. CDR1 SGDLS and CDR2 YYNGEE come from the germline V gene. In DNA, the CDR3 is TGTGCCAGCAGCCTTTGGGACAGGGCAAGCGATACCGGGGAGCTGTTTTTT. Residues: CASSLWDRASDTGELFF.

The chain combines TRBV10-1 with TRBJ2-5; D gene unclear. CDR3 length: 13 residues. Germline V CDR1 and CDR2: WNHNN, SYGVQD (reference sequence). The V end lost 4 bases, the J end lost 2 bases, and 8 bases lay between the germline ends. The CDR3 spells CASSGRIQETQYF. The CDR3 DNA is TGCGCCAGCAGTGGACGGATACAAGAGACCCAGTACTTC.

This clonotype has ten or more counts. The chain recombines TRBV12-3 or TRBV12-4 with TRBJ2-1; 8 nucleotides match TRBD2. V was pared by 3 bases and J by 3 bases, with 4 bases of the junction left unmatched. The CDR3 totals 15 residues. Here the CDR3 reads CASSFTSGLYNEQFF. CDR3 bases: TGTGCCAGCAGTTTCACTAGCGGACTCTACAATGAGCAGTTCTTC.

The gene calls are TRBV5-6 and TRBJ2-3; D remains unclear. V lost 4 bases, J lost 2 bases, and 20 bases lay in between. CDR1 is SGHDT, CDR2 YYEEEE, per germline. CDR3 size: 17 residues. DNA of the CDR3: TGTGCCAGCAGCCTCCCGGCCGGAGCAGTTAACACAGATACGCAGTATTTT. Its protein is CASSLPAGAVNTDTQYF.

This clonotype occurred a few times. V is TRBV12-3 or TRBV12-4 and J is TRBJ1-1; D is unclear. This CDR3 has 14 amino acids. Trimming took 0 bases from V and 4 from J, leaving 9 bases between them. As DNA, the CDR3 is TGTGCCAGCAGTTTAGCTGCCTTGGGCACTGAAGCTTTCTTT. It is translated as CASSLAALGTEAFF.

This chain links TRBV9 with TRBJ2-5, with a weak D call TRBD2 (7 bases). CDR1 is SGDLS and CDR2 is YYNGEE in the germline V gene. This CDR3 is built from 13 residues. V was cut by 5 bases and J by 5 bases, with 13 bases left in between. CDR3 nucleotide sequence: TGTGCCAGCAGTGTGCGGGGGCGTGAGACCCAGTACTTC. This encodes CASSVRGRETQYF.

The CDR3 DNA reads TGTGCCAGCAGTTCCGGGCCGGCCGGGAACTCTGGAAACACCATATATTTT. It is translated as CASSSGPAGNSGNTIYF. The chain is built from TRBV6-5 and TRBJ1-3; no firm D call. This CDR3 contains 17 residues. Germline CDR1 reads MNHEY; CDR2 reads SVGAGI. Trimming took off 4 bases at V and 0 bases at J, with 16 bases between the two ends.

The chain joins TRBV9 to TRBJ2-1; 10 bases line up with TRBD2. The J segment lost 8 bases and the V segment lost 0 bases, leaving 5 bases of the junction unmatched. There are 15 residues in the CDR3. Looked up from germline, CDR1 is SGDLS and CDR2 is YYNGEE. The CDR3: CASSVGLAGVDEQFF. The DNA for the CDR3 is TGTGCCAGCAGCGTAGGGCTAGCGGGGGTCGATGAGCAGTTCTTC.

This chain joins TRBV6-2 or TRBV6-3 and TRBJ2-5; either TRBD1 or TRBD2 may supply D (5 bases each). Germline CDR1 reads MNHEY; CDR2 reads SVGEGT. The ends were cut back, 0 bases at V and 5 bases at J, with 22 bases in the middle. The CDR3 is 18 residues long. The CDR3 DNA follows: TGTGCCAGCAGTTACTCGAGATGGGACGCCTCATCGGGGGAGACCCAGTACTTC. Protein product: CASSYSRWDASSGETQYF.

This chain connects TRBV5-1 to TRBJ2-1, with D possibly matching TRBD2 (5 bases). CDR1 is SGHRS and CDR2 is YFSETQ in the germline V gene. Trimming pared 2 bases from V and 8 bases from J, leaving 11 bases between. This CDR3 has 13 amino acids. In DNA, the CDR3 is TGCGCCAGCAGCTTTGGCGGGCTTGATGAGCAGTTCTTC. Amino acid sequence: CASSFGGLDEQFF.

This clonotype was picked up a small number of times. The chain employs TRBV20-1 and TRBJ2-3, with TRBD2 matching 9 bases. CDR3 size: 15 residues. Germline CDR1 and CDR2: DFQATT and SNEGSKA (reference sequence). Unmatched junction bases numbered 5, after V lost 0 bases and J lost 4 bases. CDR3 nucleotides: TGCAGTGCTAGAGATGGGCGGGGGGGCCCAGATACGCAGTATTTT. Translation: CSARDGRGGPDTQYF.

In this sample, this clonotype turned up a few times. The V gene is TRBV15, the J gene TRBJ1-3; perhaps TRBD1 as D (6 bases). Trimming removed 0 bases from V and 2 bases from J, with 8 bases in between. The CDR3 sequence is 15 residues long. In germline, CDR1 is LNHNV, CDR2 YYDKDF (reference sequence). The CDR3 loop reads CATSRDRTAGNTIYF. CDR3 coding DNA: TGTGCCACCAGCAGAGATAGGACAGCTGGAAACACCATATATTTT.